This TCR beta chain was recovered during a study of CD8+CD57+ T cells in acquired aplastic anemia. Study-level background: An average of roughly 2.9 ug of DNA was obtained from sorted CD4+ and CD8+ cells. Study-wide results and caveats: It was found that twenty-nine CD8+ CDR3 sequences were shared between patients and controls.

For CDR3 and TCR beta VDJ profiling, genomic DNA was the template used. MiXCR, applied by TCRdb to the reads, yields one record per CDR3 protein. The top ten hold under 35% of the sample, which has about 120,000 distinct CDR3 sequences, approximately 61% seen once. Sequencing was done on patients that had shown CD8+CD57+ cell expansion by flow cytometry. Germline lookup yields CDR1 PRHDT and CDR2 FYEKMQ (reference sequence). Between the trimmed V and J ends, which lost 0 bases and 3 bases, there was a span of 12 bases. This CDR3 is built from 15 residues. This clonotype was counted many times. Its matching antigen is unknown.

The source material was sorted CD4+, CD8+, or CD8+CD57+ T cells (not recorded which) from PBMCs. The chain recombines TRBV13 with TRBJ2-7, with D uncertain. This clonotype originated in a human donor with aplastic anemia. The CDR3: CASSLGRGNNYEQYF. For the CDR3, the DNA is TGTGCCAGCAGCTTAGGCCGTGGGAATAACTACGAGCAGTACTTC.